This TCR beta chain is drawn from a study of regulatory T cells in long-lasting Graves disease. Arm-PCR of CDR3 regions and iRepertoire HTBI primers were the basis on which TCR beta libraries were built. TCRdb called the multiplex PCR reads again in MiXCR, with one record for every CDR3 protein. The sample lists approximately 300,000 distinct CDR3 sequences, about 20% seen once, with 38% in the top ten. This clonotype has a count of ten or more. Time point indicated: newly diagnosed GD, antithyroid drugs for less than 3 months. After RNA was extracted from PBMCs, the TCR library was made from it. CDR3 length: 15 residues. CDR1 and CDR2 from the germline V gene are SGHNT and YENEEA. Trimming cost V 0 bases and J 4 bases; bases outside gene matches: 5.

The input for sequencing was peripheral blood mononuclear cells (PBMCs), taken at new diagnosis, from a patient treated with antithyroid drugs. The V call is TRBV11-3, the J call TRBJ2-5; 7 bases match TRBD1. This receptor was identified in a female donor with Graves disease. Here the CDR3 reads CASSLDQAGGETQYF. CDR3 nucleotides: TGTGCCAGCAGCTTAGATCAAGCAGGGGGAGAGACCCAGTACTTC.